The clone carrying this T cell receptor beta chain appeared many times. Its antigen is unidentified. Profiled with immunoSEQ multiplex PCR; TCRdb holds only in-frame clones, not every one. Of tens of thousands of clones detected, about four fifths appear once; the ten largest clones hold roughly 35%. Germline CDR1 is MDHEN and CDR2 is SYDVKM. Trimming cost V 5 bases and J 10 bases, with 21 bases left between them. This CDR3 is 15 amino acids long. This sample is part of a study of T cells in localized non-small cell lung cancer. Overall study findings and caveats: A median approximately 59 of the top 100 tumor clones appeared in adjacent lung. Uninvolved adjacent lung showed higher T cell clonality than tumor. Sequencing was restricted to one tumor region; therefore, heterogeneity remains possible.

The clonotype comes from a woman aged 35 to 70 with stage II squamous cell lung carcinoma. The rearrangement uses TRBV28 and TRBJ1-3, with D possibly TRBD1 on 5 matching bases. The sample consisted of PBMCs, taken before any cancer treatment. The CDR3: CASSTSGIGTRTIYF. Here the CDR3 DNA reads TGTGCCAGCAGTACCTCAGGAATCGGGACTCGGACCATATATTTT. Full variable domain (missing parts from reference TRBV28 and TRBJ1-3): DVKVTQSSRYLVKRTGEKVFLECVQDMDHENMFWYRQDPGLGLRLIYFSYDVKMKEKGDIPEGYSVSREKKERFSLILESASTNQTSMYLCASSTSGIGTRTIYFGEGSWLTVV.